The 24 T cell receptor beta chains reported below all come from one sample, sequenced in a study of identical twins (TCRdb year 2016). The receptor library was made with 5' RACE. The instrument was an Illumina HiSeq 2000. TCRdb trimmed the raw reads at Q25, called clones with MiXCR and kept productive beta chains. CDR3 protein sequences are deduplicated, and each keeps its most common genes and DNA. The sample includes some 1,600,000 distinct CDR3 sequences, with about 31% observed a single time. The top ten constitute approximately 0.29% of the sample. Sample: cord blood. The receptors come from a newborn girl in good health.

This clonotype turned up a few times. The rearrangement uses TRBV29-1 and TRBJ1-1, with D hard to call. CDR3 length equals 13 residues. V was trimmed by 4 bases and J by 2 bases, leaving 11 bases between them. Per the germline V gene, CDR1 is SQVTM and CDR2 is ANQGSEA. CDR3 bases: TGCAGCGTTGGGTCCGGGGTAAACACTGAAGCTTTCTTT. Protein product: CSVGSGVNTEAFF.

This clonotype was seen a handful of times. This chain joins TRBV7-2 and TRBJ2-7, with 9 bases lining up with TRBD2. Germline V gene sequence: CDR1 SGHTA, CDR2 FQGNSA. This CDR3 has 15 amino acids. J was trimmed by 5 bases and V by 6 bases; bases with no gene match: 11. The CDR3 loop is CASRPEPGLANEQYF. The CDR3 DNA follows: TGTGCCAGCAGGCCAGAGCCGGGACTAGCCAACGAGCAGTACTTC.

CDR3 in amino acids: CASSPRVKPQHF. CDR3 in DNA: TGTGCCAGCAGTCCCAGAGTGAAGCCCCAGCATTTT. V gene TRBV28 combines with J gene TRBJ1-5; D gene ambiguous. The CDR3 totals 12 residues. Looked up from germline, CDR1 is MDHEN and CDR2 is SYDVKM. V was trimmed by 5 bases and J by 8 bases, leaving 10 bases between them. The full variable domain, its missing parts supplied by reference TRBV28 and TRBJ1-5, is DVKVTQSSRYLVKRTGEKVFLECVQDMDHENMFWYRQDPGLGLRLIYFSYDVKMKEKGDIPEGYSVSREKKERFSLILESASTNQTSMYLCASSPRVKPQHFGDGTRLSIL.

This clonotype was seen ten or more times. The chain links TRBV29-1 to TRBJ1-2, with D unclear. The V end was cut by 6 bases, the J end by 6 bases, with 26 bases between. This CDR3 region has 16 residues. Germline loops: CDR1 SQVTM, CDR2 ANQGSEA. The CDR3 DNA reads TGCAGCGTCCGCGGTTTGCCGCGTCCACAATGGGATGGCTACACCTTC. This sequence encodes CSVRGLPRPQWDGYTF.

The chain has TRBV11-2 and TRBJ2-2, with unresolved D. This CDR3 is 13 amino acids long. V shed 5 bases and J shed 3 bases, with 7 bases lying between them. CDR1 SGHAT and CDR2 FQNNGV come from the germline V gene. The CDR3 region is CASSRQYTGELFF. In nucleotides, the CDR3 is TGTGCCAGCAGCCGTCAATACACCGGGGAGCTGTTTTTT. Full variable domain (outside the CDR3, taken from reference TRBV11-2 and TRBJ2-2): EAGVAQSPRYKIIEKRQSVAFWCNPISGHATLYWYQQILGQGPKLLIQFQNNGVVDDSQLPKDRFSAERLKGVDSTLKIQPAKLEDSAVYLCASSRQYTGELFFGEGSRLTVL.

This clonotype has a handful of counts. The chain has TRBV28 and TRBJ1-2; TRBD1 is a possible D gene (6 bases). V was cut by 6 bases and J by 5 bases, with 13 bases left in between. CDR3 length equals 13 residues. The V gene's germline CDR1 is MDHEN and CDR2 SYDVKM. In nucleotides, the CDR3 is TGTGCCAGCAGATTTACAGGGCCATATGGCTACACCTTC. Translation: CASRFTGPYGYTF.

The genes are TRBV2 and TRBJ2-5, with a possible D match to TRBD2 (7 bases). Germline CDR1 reads SNHLY; CDR2 reads FYNNEI. The V gene lost 8 bases and the J gene lost 11 bases, with 24 bases spanning the gap. The CDR3 is made up of 14 amino acids. The CDR3 sequence: CASLRGGPFNEQYF. CDR3 DNA sequence: TGTGCCAGCCTGAGGGGGGGGCCGTTCAATGAGCAGTACTTC.

Points on this clonotype: The junction differs from germline at one of its ends, possibly a read error. This chain connects TRBV4-1 to TRBJ1-2, with D unclear. This CDR3 contains 15 residues. Germline V CDR1 and CDR2: MGHRA, YSYEKL. The CDR3 sequence: CASGQDRVWFGGYTF. In DNA form, the CDR3 reads TGCGCCAGCGGCCAAGATCGAGTGTGGTTTGGGGGCTACACCTTC.

The gene calls are TRBV7-9 and TRBJ2-3; 7 positions match TRBD2. CDR1 is SEHNR, CDR2 FQNEAQ, per germline (reference sequence). Trimming removed 4 bases from V and 2 bases from J; junction bases left unmatched: 9. This CDR3 contains 16 residues. CDR3 DNA: TGTGCCAGCAGCTCCCAAGCGGGGACCCCCACAGATACGCAGTATTTT. Translated: CASSSQAGTPTDTQYF.

This clonotype was counted between two and nine times. CDR3 nucleotide sequence: TGTGCCAGCAGTTACCGCCTGACAAGACCTCCGGGACAGAAGACCTACGAGCAGTACTTC. Translating gives CASSYRLTRPPGQKTYEQYF. The V and J genes are TRBV6-5 and TRBJ2-7, with 7 bases aligning to TRBD1. Losses at the gene ends were 2 bases for V and 2 bases for J; bases not matched to a gene: 21. This CDR3 has 20 residues. The germline V gene has CDR1 MNHEY and CDR2 SVGAGI.

This clonotype was observed at least ten times. This chain connects TRBV12-3 or TRBV12-4 to TRBJ1-2, with TRBD1 as a possible D gene (6 bases). The CDR3 is 14 residues long. Between the trimmed V and J ends, which lost 3 bases and 4 bases, there was a span of 12 bases. CDR3 DNA: TGTGCCAGCAGTTTTGCCAGGGGCGGCTATGGCTACACCTTC. Protein sequence: CASSFARGGYGYTF.

This clonotype was observed a few times. J is TRBJ2-7 and V is TRBV9; the match to TRBD2 covers 11 bases. J was trimmed by 7 bases and V by 0 bases; bases with no gene match: 9. The CDR3 runs to 16 residues. Germline V CDR1 and CDR2: SGDLS, YYNGEE. CDR3 nucleotide sequence: TGTGCCAGCAGCGTAGTAGCGGGGGGGCGGTACAATGAGCAGTACTTC. Amino acids: CASSVVAGGRYNEQYF. The full variable domain, in which reference TRBV9 and TRBJ2-7 provide the parts outside the CDR3, is DSGVTQTPKHLITATGQRVTLRCSPRSGDLSVYWYQQSLDQGLQFLIQYYNGEERAKGNILERFSAQQFPDLHSELNLSSLELGDSALYFCASSVVAGGRYNEQYFGPGTRLTVT.

The chain carries TRBV5-1 and TRBJ2-6; D gene uncertain. The CDR3 length is 17 residues. CDR1 and CDR2 from the germline V gene are SGHRS and YFSETQ. V lost 0 bases, J lost 0 bases, and 10 bases lay in between. The CDR3 loop reads CASSLAWATSGANVLTF. The CDR3 DNA is TGCGCCAGCAGCTTGGCCTGGGCCACCTCTGGGGCCAACGTCCTGACTTTC. Together with reference TRBV5-1 and TRBJ2-6, the CDR3 gives the full variable domain: KAGVTQTPRYLIKTRGQQVTLSCSPISGHRSVSWYQQTPGQGLQFLFEYFSETQRNKGNFPGRFSGRQFSNSRSEMNVSTLELGDSALYLCASSLAWATSGANVLTFGAGSRLTVL.

Concerning this clonotype: An end of the junction does not agree with germline; a read error may underlie this. The CDR3 here is CASRSDSSSYNSPPHF. DNA of the CDR3: TGTGCCAGCAGATCCGACTCGAGCTCCTATAATTCACCCCCCCACTTT. This chain joins TRBV2 and TRBJ1-6; no clear D gene. The CDR3 has 16 residues. Looked up from germline, CDR1 is SNHLY and CDR2 is FYNNEI.

This clonotype has ten or more counts. J is TRBJ2-7 and V is TRBV4-2, with D possibly being TRBD2 (5 bases). V was pared by 1 base and J by 3 bases, with 13 bases between. The germline V gene has CDR1 LGHNA and CDR2 YNFKEQ. This CDR3 is 15 amino acids long. This CDR3 is CASSQVEKGLYEQYF. The CDR3 coding sequence is TGTGCCAGCAGCCAAGTTGAGAAAGGACTCTACGAGCAGTACTTC.

This clonotype occurred many times. The chain combines TRBV20-1 with TRBJ2-5; D ambiguous. This CDR3 is 10 amino acids long. Germline V gives CDR1 DFQATT, CDR2 SNEGSKA (reference sequence). Trimming removed 6 bases from V and 5 bases from J, with 7 bases in between. The CDR3 bases are TGCAGTGCGGCCCCGGAGACCCAGTACTTC. It encodes CSAAPETQYF.

This clonotype was counted between two and nine times. The rearrangement uses TRBV6-2 or TRBV6-3 and TRBJ2-7; 9 bases are a match to TRBD2. The CDR3 length is 14 residues. With V trimmed by 7 bases and J by 2 bases, 6 bases remained unmatched. CDR1 and CDR2 (germline): MNHEY, SVGEGT. In DNA form, the CDR3 reads TGTGCCAGCACCGCGGGAGGGCCCCCCTACGAGCAGTACTTC. As protein: CASTAGGPPYEQYF.

The CDR3, as DNA: TGCAGTGCCGACTACCCTTCGGGGAGCCAGAATTCACCCCTCCACTTT. It is translated as CSADYPSGSQNSPLHF. The chain has TRBV20-1 and TRBJ1-6; D call uncertain. The CDR3 totals 16 residues. In germline, CDR1 is DFQATT, CDR2 SNEGSKA (reference sequence). Trimming removed 6 bases from V and 7 bases from J, with 22 bases in between.

The chain employs TRBV2 and TRBJ1-5; D not resolved. Trimming pared 7 bases from V and 2 bases from J, leaving 12 bases between. The germline V gene encodes CDR1 SNHLY and CDR2 FYNNEI. The CDR3 sequence is 14 residues long. The CDR3 DNA reads as TGTGCCAGCAAGAAAACTGGGGGCAATCAGCCCCAGCATTTT. Its translation: CASKKTGGNQPQHF.

This clonotype was picked up many times. V usage is TRBV11-1 and J usage is TRBJ2-3, with 12 bases matching TRBD2. Germline-derived CDR1 and CDR2 are SGHAT and FQDESV (reference sequence). The CDR3 contains 16 residues. J lost 3 bases, V lost 2 bases, and 3 bases had no gene match. CDR3: CASSLYGTSGTDTQYF. The DNA of the CDR3 is TGTGCCAGCAGCTTATATGGGACTAGCGGGACAGATACGCAGTATTTT.

The J gene is TRBJ2-3, the V gene TRBV7-2, with D uncertain. The germline V gene has CDR1 SGHTA and CDR2 FQGNSA. The V and J ends lost 4 bases and 6 bases respectively, with 8 bases between them. The CDR3 is 12 amino acids. The CDR3 loop is CASSSYADTQYF. The CDR3 bases are TGTGCCAGCAGCTCCTATGCCGATACGCAGTATTTT.

This clonotype was seen only a few times. The gene calls are TRBV5-5 and TRBJ2-1, with a possible D match to TRBD1 (7 bases). Trimming took 4 bases from V and 10 from J, leaving 15 bases between them. CDR1 and CDR2 from the germline V gene are SGHKS and YYEKEE (reference sequence). This CDR3 has 13 residues. The CDR3 loop is CASSPSGGWEQFF. DNA of the CDR3: TGTGCCAGCAGCCCGTCAGGGGGGTGGGAGCAGTTCTTC.

The V call is TRBV29-1, the J call TRBJ2-6; no clear D gene. This CDR3 comprises 13 residues. Between the trimmed V and J ends, which lost 4 bases and 2 bases, there was a span of 6 bases. Germline lookup yields CDR1 SQVTM and CDR2 ANQGSEA. This CDR3 reads CSVGVTGANVLTF. Written as DNA, the CDR3 is TGCAGCGTTGGGGTAACTGGGGCCAACGTCCTGACTTTC.

CDR3 coding DNA: TGCGCCAGCAGCCACCAGGGCTCCCCCTACGAGCAGTACTTC. Translation: CASSHQGSPYEQYF. This chain uses TRBV4-1 with TRBJ2-7; weak D call: TRBD1 (5 bases). Germline CDR1 reads MGHRA; CDR2 reads YSYEKL. This CDR3 region has 14 residues. Deletions cut 3 bases from V and 2 bases from J, with 11 bases between.